A single sample gave rise to the 21 T cell receptor beta chains below, sequenced in a study of identical twins. One entry per CDR3 protein results from TCRdb running MiXCR on the 5' RACE reads. The data show under 900,000 distinct CDR3 sequences, with roughly 18% seen just once and around 13% held by the top ten. These data were likewise used in another study, on T cells expressing NK-cell markers.

Sample: PBMCs. The source of these receptors is a woman aged 18-29 years in good health.

This clonotype was counted only a few times. The V and J genes are TRBV12-3 or TRBV12-4 and TRBJ2-2; D is possibly TRBD1 or TRBD2 (5 bases each). This CDR3 has 16 amino acids. The V and J ends lost 2 bases and 6 bases respectively, with 16 bases between them. CDR3 bases: TGTGCCAGCAGTTTACTGGGGGAAGGAACCCCCGGGGAGCTGTTTTTT. It yields the protein CASSLLGEGTPGELFF.

CDR3 in amino acids: CASSPGTSGGLPYEQYF. The CDR3 nucleotides read TGTGCCAGCAGTCCCGGGACTAGCGGGGGATTACCCTACGAGCAGTACTTC. This chain connects TRBV12-3 or TRBV12-4 to TRBJ2-7; TRBD2 aligns across 14 bases. The V segment lost 5 bases and the J segment 2 bases; nucleotides outside the gene matches: 8. The length of the CDR3 is 17 residues.

This clonotype turned up a few times. The J gene is TRBJ2-7, the V gene TRBV15; D unresolved. The CDR3 length is 16 residues. With 0 bases removed from V and 3 bases from J, the gap between germline ends came to 15 bases. Germline V gene sequence: CDR1 LNHNV, CDR2 YYDKDF (reference sequence). The CDR3 DNA follows: TGTGCCACCAGCAGAGATGGCCCCGAACTTTACTACGAGCAGTACTTC. Protein product: CATSRDGPELYYEQYF.

The rearrangement uses TRBV12-3 or TRBV12-4 and TRBJ2-3, with 9 bases matching TRBD2. The CDR3 loop spans 18 amino acids. V dropped 4 bases and J dropped 2; count of bases not matched to a gene: 13. The CDR3: CASSSRFFLAGPTDTQYF. CDR3 DNA: TGTGCCAGCAGTTCCCGCTTCTTCCTAGCGGGGCCCACAGATACGCAGTATTTT.

Notes on this clonotype: The germline gene is not matched at one end of the junction; a read error may be the cause. This rearrangement joins TRBV7-7 to TRBJ1-1; TRBD1 might be the D (5 bases). The CDR3 extends over 13 amino acids. Germline lookup yields CDR1 SSHAT and CDR2 FNYEAQ (reference sequence). CDR3 sequence: CASSGPEGYEAFF. The CDR3 DNA is TGTGCTAGCAGCGGCCCCGAGGGGTATGAAGCTTTCTTT.

J is TRBJ1-2 and V is TRBV29-1; D remains unclear. Deletions cut 4 bases from V and 7 bases from J, with 22 bases between. Germline CDR1 SQVTM, CDR2 ANQGSEA. The length of the CDR3 is 15 residues. CDR3 sequence: CSVALFGVSFGGYTF. CDR3 in DNA: TGCAGCGTTGCTTTGTTTGGGGTCTCATTTGGTGGCTACACCTTC.

This clonotype was seen a handful of times. V and J are TRBV29-1 and TRBJ2-7, with D maybe TRBD2 (7 bases). CDR1 SQVTM and CDR2 ANQGSEA come from the germline V gene. This CDR3 is built from 14 residues. The ends were cut back, 4 bases at V and 1 base at J, with 14 bases in the middle. CDR3 sequence reads: CSVGGGPPSYEQYF. As DNA, the CDR3 is TGCAGCGTTGGGGGGGGGCCCCCTTCCTACGAGCAGTACTTC.

The sample holds a few counts of this clonotype. The CDR3 DNA reads TGCAGTGCCAACAGGGGCCCGAGCTCCTACAATGAGCAGTTCTTC. Protein: CSANRGPSSYNEQFF. The chain joins TRBV20-1 to TRBJ2-1; 7 bases line up with TRBD1. Germline loops: CDR1 DFQATT, CDR2 SNEGSKA (reference sequence). The CDR3 loop spans 15 amino acids. Germline trimming cut 6 bases from V and 0 bases from J; bases unmatched to any gene: 8.

This clonotype has a count of ten or more. This chain uses TRBV10-2 with TRBJ1-5; D is uncertain. The germline gives CDR1 WSHSY, CDR2 SAAADI. The CDR3 extends over 14 amino acids. V was trimmed by 6 bases and J by 0 bases, leaving 9 bases between them. The CDR3 DNA follows: TGCGCCAGCAGCGCCGGGATTAGCAATCAGCCCCAGCATTTT. It yields the protein CASSAGISNQPQHF.

This clonotype was observed a few times. The genes are TRBV15 and TRBJ2-5; 10 nucleotides align to TRBD1. Trimming took 3 bases from V and 2 from J; bases not matched to a gene: 3. This CDR3 spans 15 amino acids. Germline CDR1 and CDR2: LNHNV and YYDKDF (reference sequence). The CDR3 coding sequence is TGTGCCACCAGCAGCCGGGACAGGGGTCAAGAGACCCAGTACTTC. Protein product: CATSSRDRGQETQYF. Filled out from reference TRBV15 and TRBJ2-5, the complete variable domain reads DAMVIQNPRYQVTQFGKPVTLSCSQTLNHNVMYWYQQKSSQAPKLLFHYYDKDFNNEADTPDNFQSRRPNTSFCFLDIRSPGLGDTAMYLCATSSRDRGQETQYFGPGTRLLVL.

V and J are TRBV5-6 and TRBJ2-3, with 10 bases matching TRBD2. V gave up 2 bases and J gave up 5 bases; unmatched junction bases: 2. This CDR3 region has 14 residues. CDR1 and CDR2 from the germline V gene are SGHDT and YYEEEE. This CDR3 reads CASSFVAGGDTQYF. DNA of the CDR3: TGTGCCAGCAGCTTCGTAGCGGGGGGAGATACGCAGTATTTT. Complete variable domain (other parts from reference TRBV5-6 and TRBJ2-3): DAGVTQSPTHLIKTRGQQVTLRCSPKSGHDTVSWYQQALGQGPQFIFQYYEEEERQRGNFPDRFSGHQFPNYSSELNVNALLLGDSALYLCASSFVAGGDTQYFGPGTRLTVL.

This clonotype was picked up a small number of times. The chain links TRBV7-3 to TRBJ2-1; either TRBD1 or TRBD2 may supply D (6 bases each). V lost 4 bases to trimming and J lost 0 bases, with 10 bases between them. Germline lookup yields CDR1 SGHTA and CDR2 FQGTGA. The CDR3 contains 15 residues. CDR3 in amino acids: CASSWGASSYNEQFF. In nucleotides, the CDR3 is TGTGCCAGCAGCTGGGGGGCTAGCTCCTACAATGAGCAGTTCTTC.

This clonotype was seen more than once but under ten times. CDR3 coding DNA: TGCAGTGCCGAGCCCGGGGTTGGGCTCACAGATACGCAGTATTTT. Encoded protein: CSAEPGVGLTDTQYF. The genes are TRBV20-1 and TRBJ2-3, with D perhaps matching TRBD2 (5 bases). CDR3 length: 15 residues. Germline assignment: CDR1 DFQATT and CDR2 SNEGSKA (reference sequence). V was cut by 6 bases and J by 2 bases, with 18 bases left in between.

This clonotype has at least ten counts. The chain carries TRBV20-1 and TRBJ2-1, with D perhaps TRBD1 (6 bases). In germline, CDR1 is DFQATT, CDR2 SNEGSKA (reference sequence). This CDR3 is 11 amino acids long. CDR3 DNA: TGCAGGCTGGGGGCGGGCAATGAGCAGTTCTTC. It encodes CRLGAGNEQFF.

The CDR3 protein is CASSPSLLVADTQYF. For the CDR3, the DNA is TGTGCCAGCAGTCCCTCTCTACTAGTGGCAGATACGCAGTATTTT. This chain uses TRBV6-1 with TRBJ2-3; TRBD2 might be the D (5 bases). V lost 5 bases and J lost 4, with 16 bases in between. This CDR3 has 15 amino acids. Germline values: CDR1 MNHNS, CDR2 SASEGT.

This clonotype appeared a few times. The chain employs TRBV4-3 and TRBJ2-1; possible D gene TRBD2, 6 bases. The V gene's germline CDR1 is LGHNA and CDR2 YSLEER. The V and J ends lost 2 bases and 0 bases respectively, with 11 bases between them. The CDR3 runs 16 residues. CDR3 in DNA: TGCGCCAGCAGCCAACATCTTAGCGGCTCCTACAATGAGCAGTTCTTC. Encoded protein: CASSQHLSGSYNEQFF.

This clonotype came up a few times. The rearrangement links TRBV6-2 or TRBV6-3 to TRBJ1-1, with a weak D call TRBD1 (6 bases). Trimming stripped 6 bases from V and 3 bases from J, with 14 bases between. Germline assignment: CDR1 MNHEY and CDR2 SVGEGT. The CDR3 runs to 14 residues. The CDR3 loop is CASRHRVTDTEAFF. In nucleotides, the CDR3 is TGTGCCAGCAGACACAGGGTCACAGACACTGAAGCTTTCTTT.

The chain combines TRBV9 with TRBJ1-1; a weak D match, TRBD1 (5 bases). The V gene lost 0 bases and the J gene lost 5 bases, with 14 bases spanning the gap. This CDR3 comprises 15 residues. Per the germline V gene, CDR1 is SGDLS and CDR2 is YYNGEE. The CDR3 region has the DNA TGTGCCAGCAGCGTAGTGGGGGTCGGGGGAACTGAAGCTTTCTTT. It is translated as CASSVVGVGGTEAFF.

This clonotype has only a few counts. The chain carries TRBV5-5 and TRBJ1-1; tentative D call: TRBD1 (6 bases). Trimming removed 4 bases from V and 3 bases from J, with 13 bases in between. The CDR3 loop spans 14 amino acids. Germline assignment: CDR1 SGHKS and CDR2 YYEKEE (reference sequence). CDR3 nucleotides: TGTGCCAGCAGCAGAAACAGGGAATACACTGAAGCTTTCTTT. Amino acid sequence: CASSRNREYTEAFF.

This clonotype was seen only a few times. The chain links TRBV12-5 to TRBJ2-3; 7 nucleotides agree with TRBD1. The CDR3 is 15 residues long. The ends lost 6 bases at V and 0 bases at J; junction bases unmatched: 6. CDR1 and CDR2 from the germline V gene are LGHNT and FRNRAP. As DNA, the CDR3 is TGTGCTAGTGGCCCCGGGACAGCTAGCACAGATACGCAGTATTTT. It translates to CASGPGTASTDTQYF.

This chain uses TRBV4-2 with TRBJ2-7; D not resolved. CDR3 length: 14 amino acids. Germline V gene sequence: CDR1 LGHNA, CDR2 YNFKEQ. V gave up 4 bases and J gave up 3 bases, with 13 bases separating them. CDR3 region: CASSRSGRLYEQYF. In DNA, the CDR3 is TGTGCCAGCAGCCGAAGTGGTAGGCTCTACGAGCAGTACTTC.